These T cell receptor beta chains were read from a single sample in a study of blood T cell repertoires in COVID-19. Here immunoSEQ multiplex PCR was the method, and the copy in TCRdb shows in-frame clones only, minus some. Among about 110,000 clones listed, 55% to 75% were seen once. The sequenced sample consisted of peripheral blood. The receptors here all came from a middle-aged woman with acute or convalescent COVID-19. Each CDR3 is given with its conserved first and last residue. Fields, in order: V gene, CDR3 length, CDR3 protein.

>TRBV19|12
CASSMISYGYTF
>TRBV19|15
CASSAGQERVGEQYF
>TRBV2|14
CASSRREGGETQYF
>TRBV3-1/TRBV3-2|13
CASNSLPNTEAFF
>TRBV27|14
CASSQQGRGWPQHF
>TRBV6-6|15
CASSYSGARREKLFF
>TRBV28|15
CASRSTGFGAGELFF
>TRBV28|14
CASSKTSLRETQYF
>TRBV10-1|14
CASASQGRPYEQYF
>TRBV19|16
CASSSPSGGAPDTQYF
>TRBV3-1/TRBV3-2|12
CASSLGGTRRFF
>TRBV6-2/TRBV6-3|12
CASSYSAVEQYF
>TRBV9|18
CASSTRQTGGNGANVLTF
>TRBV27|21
CASSLSSGSTKLNSYNSPLHF
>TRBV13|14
CASSNAPETGEQYF
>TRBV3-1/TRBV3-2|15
CASSQAVASMDTQYF
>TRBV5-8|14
CASIPSGGDGTQYF
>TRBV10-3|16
CAIRPTTSGGADEQYF
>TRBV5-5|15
CASSLGSAGNEKLFF
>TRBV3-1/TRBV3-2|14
CASSQDQGNYEQYF
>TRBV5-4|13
CASSLISGNEQFF
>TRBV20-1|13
CSASSGVLYEQYF
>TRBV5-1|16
CASRTGTGGKGTEAFF
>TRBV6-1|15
CASSEMFAGVDEQFF
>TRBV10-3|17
CAISPGRPPRGTGELFF
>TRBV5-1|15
CASSLGTGLTGELFF
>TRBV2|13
CASSPLLGEKLFF
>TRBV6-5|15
CASQSGTGMYYEQYF
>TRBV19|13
CASSPDRDYGYTF
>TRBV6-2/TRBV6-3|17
CASSRLGDLFSGNTIYF
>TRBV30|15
CAWGNTGVRQETQYF
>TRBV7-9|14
CASSTFASDNEQFF
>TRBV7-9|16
CASSIRLAASTDTQYF
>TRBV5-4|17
CASSLGPTDTFNYGYTF
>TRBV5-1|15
CASSQGSVSGNTIYF
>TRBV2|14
CASGWTGSTDTQYF
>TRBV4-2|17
CASSQVWGADSGNTIYF
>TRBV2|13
CASSERSSVEAFF
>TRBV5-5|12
CASSLDTYGYTF
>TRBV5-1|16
CASSSDGTQSTDTQYF
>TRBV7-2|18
CASSLKVPGQGLTDTQYF
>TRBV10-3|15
CAISPPNRSNYGYTF
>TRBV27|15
CASSPDGQGYSPLHF
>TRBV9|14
CASSATGGTGELFF
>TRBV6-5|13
CASSWTRQETQYF
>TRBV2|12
CASSGQGGEAFF
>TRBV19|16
CASSVYSRDRDSPLHF
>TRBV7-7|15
CASSLGRGNTGELFF
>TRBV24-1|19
CATSDLQGDSSSGANVLTF
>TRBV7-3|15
CASSPRLKGADTQYF
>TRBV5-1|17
CASSSRRLAGGLETQYF
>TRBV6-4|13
CASSEMRNSPLHF
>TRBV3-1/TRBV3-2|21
CASSQDRVPPTSTGQNTEAFF
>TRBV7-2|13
CASSLVLDYGYTF
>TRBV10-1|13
CASRSGNSEKLFF
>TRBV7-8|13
CASSFSSGKTQYF
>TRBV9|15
CASSVDPTGSYGYTF
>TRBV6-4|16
CASSDSANGDTGELFF
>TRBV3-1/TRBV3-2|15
CASSQNRIETGKLFF
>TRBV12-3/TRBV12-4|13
CASSLSRGQPQHF